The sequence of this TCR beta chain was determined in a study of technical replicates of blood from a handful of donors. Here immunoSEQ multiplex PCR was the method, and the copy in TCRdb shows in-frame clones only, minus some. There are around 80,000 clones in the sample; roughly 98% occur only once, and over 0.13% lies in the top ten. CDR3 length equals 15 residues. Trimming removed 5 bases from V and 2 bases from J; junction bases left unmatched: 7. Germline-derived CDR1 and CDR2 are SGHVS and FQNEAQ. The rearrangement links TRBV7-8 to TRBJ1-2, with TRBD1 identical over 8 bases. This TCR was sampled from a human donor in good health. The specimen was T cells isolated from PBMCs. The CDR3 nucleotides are TGTGCCAGCAGCCAATCGACAGGGGACAACTATGGCTACACCTTC. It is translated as CASSQSTGDNYGYTF.